One sample yielded the 25 T cell receptor beta chains listed below, sequenced in a study of shared clonotypes between healthy human individuals. Assay used: immunoSEQ multiplex PCR; TCRdb lists only in-frame clones, some missing. The table records about 980,000 clones, roughly 72% of them present only once. Sequencing input: memory CD4+ T cells sorted from blood. Regarding subset: CD45RA-negative fraction. These receptors came from a man aged 18-30 years in good health.

This clone appeared a few times. This CDR3 reads CASSPGQGQQYF. DNA for the CDR3: TGTGCCAGCTCACCTGGACAGGGCCAGCAGTACTTC. The chain combines TRBV18 with TRBJ2-7; the match to TRBD1 covers 8 bases. Germline lookup yields CDR1 KGHSH and CDR2 LQKENI. V dropped 3 bases and J dropped 8; count of bases not matched to a gene: 3. The CDR3 has 12 amino acids.

The chain joins TRBV5-1 to TRBJ2-2, with 7 bases fitting TRBD1. The CDR3 covers 16 residues. Germline CDR1 and CDR2: SGHRS and YFSETQ. V gave up 3 bases and J gave up 4 bases; unmatched junction bases: 9. The CDR3 DNA follows: TGCGCCAGCAGCTCTGGACAGGAGGTTGGCACCGGGGAGCTGTTTTTT. Its translation is CASSSGQEVGTGELFF.

This chain links TRBV10-1 with TRBJ2-1; 10 nucleotides align to TRBD2. The V gene's germline CDR1 is WNHNN and CDR2 SYGVQD (reference sequence). CDR3 length: 17 amino acids. V lost 6 bases, J lost 15 bases, and 23 bases stayed unmatched. This CDR3 reads CASSALPPGLATTPLFF. The CDR3 region has the DNA TGCGCCAGCAGCGCACTCCCACCGGGACTAGCGACCACCCCACTGTTCTTC.

J is TRBJ2-3 and V is TRBV5-4; 10 positions agree with TRBD2. The CDR3 totals 15 residues. Germline V gene sequence: CDR1 SGHNT, CDR2 YYREEE (reference sequence). The V gene end was trimmed by 4 bases and the J gene end by 4 bases; junction bases not matched to a gene: 6. The CDR3 here is CASSQKGTSADTQYF. The CDR3 DNA reads as TGTGCCAGCAGCCAAAAAGGGACTAGCGCAGATACGCAGTATTTT. The full variable domain, its missing parts supplied by reference TRBV5-4 and TRBJ2-3, is ETGVTQSPTHLIKTRGQQVTLRCSSQSGHNTVSWYQQALGQGPQFIFQYYREEENGRGNFPPRFSGLQFPNYSSELNVNALELDDSALYLCASSQKGTSADTQYFGPGTRLTVL.

This chain joins TRBV7-2 and TRBJ2-5; D unclear. From germline, CDR1 is SGHTA and CDR2 FQGNSA. Trimming stripped 4 bases from V and 1 base from J, with 13 bases between. This CDR3 comprises 15 residues. CDR3 in DNA: TGTGCCAGCAGCTCCTCCTGGGCGCCCCAAGAGACCCAGTACTTC. It encodes CASSSSWAPQETQYF.

The gene calls are TRBV9 and TRBJ1-6, with TRBD1 matching over 7 bases. Trimming removed 4 bases from V and 8 bases from J; junction bases left unmatched: 12. There are 16 residues in the CDR3. Germline V gene sequence: CDR1 SGDLS, CDR2 YYNGEE. The CDR3 reads CASSREGATVYSPLHF. The CDR3 DNA reads as TGTGCCAGCAGCCGGGAGGGGGCTACAGTATATTCACCCCTCCACTTT. Full variable domain (rest looked up from reference TRBV9 and TRBJ1-6): DSGVTQTPKHLITATGQRVTLRCSPRSGDLSVYWYQQSLDQGLQFLIQYYNGEERAKGNILERFSAQQFPDLHSELNLSSLELGDSALYFCASSREGATVYSPLHFGNGTRLTVT.

The chain carries TRBV18 and TRBJ1-5; a weak D match, TRBD1 (5 bases). This CDR3 region has 15 residues. Germline CDR1 and CDR2: KGHSH and LQKENI. V lost 3 bases, J lost 0 bases, and 9 bases lay in between. The CDR3 sequence: CASSPLQASNQPQHF. The CDR3 bases are TGTGCCAGCTCACCGTTACAGGCTAGCAATCAGCCCCAGCATTTT.

The CDR3 sequence is CASSRAGQGYTEAFF. DNA for the CDR3: TGTGCCAGTAGTAGAGCCGGGCAGGGTTACACTGAAGCTTTCTTT. The chain has TRBV19 and TRBJ1-1; TRBD1 might be the D (5 bases). CDR1 and CDR2 (germline): LNHDA, SQIVND (reference sequence). Trimming cost V 4 bases and J 3 bases, with 15 bases left between them. The CDR3 is made up of 15 amino acids.

V is TRBV5-1 and J is TRBJ2-3; 14 nucleotides match TRBD2. The germline V gene has CDR1 SGHRS and CDR2 YFSETQ. The trim removed 4 bases at V and 9 bases at J, leaving 7 bases unmatched. The CDR3 contains 15 residues. The CDR3: CASSPTSGGAGTQYF. As DNA, the CDR3 is TGCGCCAGCAGCCCGACTAGCGGGGGGGCAGGAACGCAGTATTTT.

This clone was counted only a few times. The chain employs TRBV6-5 and TRBJ1-2; possibly TRBD1 for D (5 bases). This CDR3 has 13 amino acids. V was cut by 5 bases and J by 11 bases, with 18 bases left in between. Germline lookup yields CDR1 MNHEY and CDR2 SVGAGI. The CDR3 spells CASSQDSFFGYTF. The CDR3 nucleotides are TGTGCCAGCAGTCAAGACAGTTTTTTCGGGTACACCTTC.

The CDR3 loop reads CASSQDRREGGTQYF. The DNA for the CDR3 is TGCGCCAGCAGCCAAGATAGGAGGGAGGGGGGGACCCAGTACTTC. The chain has TRBV4-3 and TRBJ2-5; a weak D match, TRBD2 (7 bases). With 0 bases removed from V and 7 bases from J, the gap between germline ends came to 15 bases. From germline, CDR1 is LGHNA and CDR2 YSLEER. The CDR3 spans 15 residues.

The chain employs TRBV15 and TRBJ2-5; no reliable D call. CDR3 size: 15 residues. Germline-derived CDR1 and CDR2 are LNHNV and YYDKDF (reference sequence). Trimming took off 1 base at V and 0 bases at J, with 9 bases between the two ends. The CDR3 DNA reads as TGTGCCACCAGCAGAGGAAGCAAAGACCAAGAGACCCAGTACTTC. It specifies CATSRGSKDQETQYF.

The gene calls are TRBV9 and TRBJ2-3; D uncertain. The germline gives CDR1 SGDLS, CDR2 YYNGEE. The CDR3 covers 15 residues. V lost 4 bases and J 2 bases, leaving 14 bases between the germline ends. In DNA, the CDR3 is TGTGCCAGCAGCCCCGCTCCCACCTCCACAGATACGCAGTATTTT. Protein product: CASSPAPTSTDTQYF.

The chain combines TRBV4-3 with TRBJ2-3, with D perhaps TRBD2 (5 bases). V lost 0 bases, J lost 7 bases, and 14 bases lay in between. Germline CDR1 LGHNA, CDR2 YSLEER. This CDR3 contains 15 residues. The CDR3, as DNA: TGCGCCAGCAGCCAAGAAGGGAGCGAAATGTATACGCAGTATTTT. As protein: CASSQEGSEMYTQYF.

This chain uses TRBV28 with TRBJ2-2; D might be TRBD2 (5 bases). The CDR3 is made up of 15 amino acids. In germline, CDR1 is MDHEN, CDR2 SYDVKM. V shed 5 bases and J shed 4 bases, with 14 bases lying between them. The CDR3 sequence: CASSAPLAGTGELFF. CDR3 DNA: TGTGCCAGCAGTGCCCCTCTTGCGGGCACCGGGGAGCTGTTTTTT.

This clone occurred a few times. V gene TRBV7-2 combines with J gene TRBJ2-3; the D call may be TRBD1 or TRBD2 (5 bases each). CDR3 length: 15 amino acids. V lost 4 bases, J lost 2 bases, and 13 bases lay in between. Germline assignment: CDR1 SGHTA and CDR2 FQGNSA. CDR3 loop: CASSSRDHYTDTQYF. The CDR3 bases are TGTGCCAGCAGCTCTCGGGACCACTACACAGATACGCAGTATTTT.

The rearrangement links TRBV6-1 to TRBJ1-4; D remains ambiguous. Germline lookup yields CDR1 MNHNS and CDR2 SASEGT. This CDR3 contains 15 residues. The V end lost 4 bases, the J end lost 7 bases, and 16 bases lay between the germline ends. This CDR3 reads CASSAQGGSGEKLFF. In DNA, the CDR3 is TGTGCCAGCAGTGCCCAAGGAGGAAGCGGTGAAAAACTGTTTTTT.

The rearrangement joins TRBV19 to TRBJ1-5; D gene unclear. In germline, CDR1 is LNHDA, CDR2 SQIVND (reference sequence). The CDR3 extends over 14 amino acids. Between the trimmed V and J ends, which lost 4 bases and 3 bases, there was a span of 10 bases. CDR3 loop: CASSTNSYNQPQHF. The CDR3 nucleotides read TGTGCCAGTAGTACTAACAGCTACAATCAGCCCCAGCATTTT.

This chain connects TRBV23-1 to TRBJ2-7, with 12 bases that match TRBD1. TRBV23-1 is classed as an ORF, of uncertain function. V was pared by 6 bases and J by 5 bases, with 5 bases of the junction left unmatched. The CDR3 totals 14 residues. The CDR3 sequence is CASSQGQGADEQYF. Here the CDR3 DNA reads TGCGCCAGCAGCCAGGGACAGGGGGCGGACGAGCAGTACTTC.

The chain links TRBV7-8 to TRBJ2-7; possibly TRBD1 or TRBD2 for D (5 bases each). Trimming stripped 5 bases from V and 3 bases from J, with 20 bases between. This CDR3 has 16 amino acids. CDR1 and CDR2 from the germline V gene are SGHVS and FQNEAQ. This CDR3 reads CASSLRTGRQLYEQYF. The CDR3 nucleotides read TGTGCCAGCAGCCTACGGACGGGGCGCCAGCTCTACGAGCAGTACTTC.

The genes are TRBV6-6 and TRBJ1-2; 11 nucleotides match TRBD1. CDR1 MNHNY and CDR2 SVGAGI come from the germline V gene (reference sequence). The CDR3 spans 13 residues. The ends lost 5 bases at V and 6 bases at J; junction bases unmatched: 2. The CDR3 DNA reads TGTGCCAGCAGTAGGACAGGGGGCGATGGCTACACCTTC. This translates into CASSRTGGDGYTF.

V is TRBV10-3 and J is TRBJ1-1, with 8 positions matching TRBD1. The trim removed 6 bases at V and 0 bases at J, leaving 6 bases unmatched. The germline V gene has CDR1 ENHRY and CDR2 SYGVKD. This CDR3 contains 15 residues. The CDR3 is CAIRPGGGMNTEAFF. In nucleotides, the CDR3 is TGTGCCATCAGACCAGGGGGCGGGATGAACACTGAAGCTTTCTTT.

A single count supports this clone. The chain combines TRBV7-2 with TRBJ2-1, with 7 bases identical to TRBD2. The CDR3 runs to 13 residues. The ends lost 4 bases at V and 7 bases at J; junction bases unmatched: 4. Germline V gene lookup returns CDR1 SGHTA and CDR2 FQGNSA. CDR3 residues: CASSWTSRNEQFF. For the CDR3, the DNA is TGTGCCAGCAGCTGGACTAGTCGGAATGAGCAGTTCTTC.

Concerning this clone: Other DNA variants within this sample encode the same CDR3. The chain joins TRBV5-6 to TRBJ1-1; TRBD1 might be the D (6 bases). Germline lookup yields CDR1 SGHDT and CDR2 YYEEEE. V was pared by 0 bases and J by 4 bases, with 13 bases between. CDR3 size: 15 residues. In nucleotides, the CDR3 is TGTGCCAGCAGCTTGGGTACAGGGAGTTTCACTGAAGCTTTCTTT. Protein: CASSLGTGSFTEAFF.

The chain has TRBV6-1 and TRBJ2-5; TRBD2 might be the D (5 bases). The germline gives CDR1 MNHNS, CDR2 SASEGT. The CDR3 contains 14 residues. Trimming removed 7 bases from V and 5 bases from J, with 17 bases in between. The CDR3 loop is CASTRGSPRETQYF. The CDR3 DNA reads TGTGCCAGCACCCGCGGGTCACCGCGGGAGACCCAGTACTTC.